A selection of T cell receptor beta chains follows, all from one sample in a study of blood T cell repertoires in COVID-19. The table came from immunoSEQ multiplex PCR; TCRdb's copy has only in-frame clones and leaves some out. The sample records more than 100,000 clones, roughly 90% being singletons. Sequenced material: peripheral blood. The origin of the receptors is a woman aged 55-69 years with acute or convalescent COVID-19. Each CDR3 is given with its conserved first and last residue. Fields, in order: V gene, D gene, clone size, J gene, CDR3 length, CDR3 protein, CDR3 DNA. D genes are given only for firm matches. Clone size is shown for a subset of rows, as once, few, many or a class of expanded clone.

V gene: TRBV19; D gene: NA; clone size: NA; J gene: TRBJ2-2; CDR3 length: 15; CDR3 protein: CASSIIAQGTGELFF; CDR3 DNA: TGTGCCAGTAGTATTATAGCTCAGGGGACCGGGGAGCTGTTTTTT
V gene: TRBV5-1; D gene: NA; clone size: NA; J gene: TRBJ2-7; CDR3 length: 13; CDR3 protein: CASSTPDTYEQYF; CDR3 DNA: TGCGCCAGCAGCACTCCTGATACCTACGAGCAGTACTTC
V gene: TRBV19; D gene: TRBD1; clone size: NA; J gene: TRBJ1-2; CDR3 length: 16; CDR3 protein: CASSPTRQGRNYGYTF; CDR3 DNA: TGTGCCAGTAGCCCTACTAGACAGGGGAGGAACTATGGCTACACCTTC
V gene: TRBV5-1; D gene: NA; clone size: once; J gene: TRBJ1-4; CDR3 length: 15; CDR3 protein: CASSPGGGLNEKLFF; CDR3 DNA: TGCGCCAGCAGCCCGGGGGGTGGATTAAATGAAAAACTGTTTTTT
V gene: TRBV20-1; D gene: NA; clone size: NA; J gene: TRBJ2-7; CDR3 length: 11; CDR3 protein: CSAARYNEQYF; CDR3 DNA: TGCAGTGCCGCTAGGTATAACGAGCAGTACTTC
V gene: TRBV9; D gene: TRBD2; clone size: few; J gene: TRBJ2-1; CDR3 length: 17; CDR3 protein: CASSLSSGTSGTTEQFF; CDR3 DNA: TGTGCCAGCAGCTTGAGTTCCGGGACTAGCGGGACTACTGAGCAGTTCTTC
V gene: TRBV19; D gene: TRBD1; clone size: NA; J gene: TRBJ1-1; CDR3 length: 14; CDR3 protein: CASSAGTANTEAFF; CDR3 DNA: TGTGCCAGTAGCGCCGGGACAGCGAACACTGAAGCTTTCTTT
V gene: TRBV5-1; D gene: TRBD1; clone size: NA; J gene: TRBJ1-4; CDR3 length: 20; CDR3 protein: CASSLRPSPGQGARREKLFF; CDR3 DNA: TGCGCCAGCAGCTTGCGGCCTAGTCCGGGACAGGGGGCTAGGCGGGAAAAACTGTTTTTT
V gene: TRBV6-1; D gene: NA; clone size: NA; J gene: TRBJ2-2; CDR3 length: 15; CDR3 protein: CASSEGTPNTGELFF; CDR3 DNA: TGTGCCAGCAGTGAAGGGACACCGAACACCGGGGAGCTGTTTTTT
V gene: TRBV5-1; D gene: NA; clone size: NA; J gene: TRBJ1-4; CDR3 length: 14; CDR3 protein: CASSYGATNEKLFF; CDR3 DNA: TGCGCCAGCAGTTACGGTGCAACTAATGAAAAACTGTTTTTT
V gene: TRBV27; D gene: TRBD1; clone size: NA; J gene: TRBJ2-5; CDR3 length: 16; CDR3 protein: CASSLNTGALQETQYF; CDR3 DNA: TGTGCCAGCAGTTTAAACACAGGGGCCCTCCAAGAGACCCAGTACTTC
V gene: TRBV19; D gene: NA; clone size: NA; J gene: TRBJ2-1; CDR3 length: 12; CDR3 protein: CASSEAASEQFF; CDR3 DNA: TGTGCCAGTAGTGAAGCCGCGAGTGAGCAGTTCTTC
V gene: TRBV4-2; D gene: NA; clone size: once; J gene: TRBJ1-4; CDR3 length: 14; CDR3 protein: CASSQEGGNEKLFF; CDR3 DNA: TGTGCCAGCAGCCAAGAAGGCGGGAACGAAAAACTGTTTTTT
V gene: TRBV5-1; D gene: NA; clone size: once; J gene: TRBJ1-2; CDR3 length: 12; CDR3 protein: CASSLVGGGYTF; CDR3 DNA: TGCGCCAGCAGCTTGGTCGGGGGAGGCTACACCTTC
V gene: TRBV11-2; D gene: TRBD1; clone size: NA; J gene: TRBJ1-1; CDR3 length: 14; CDR3 protein: CASSSGQTNTEAFF; CDR3 DNA: TGTGCCAGCAGCTCGGGACAGACGAACACTGAAGCTTTCTTT
V gene: TRBV6-5; D gene: NA; clone size: NA; J gene: TRBJ1-5; CDR3 length: 14; CDR3 protein: CASRTGGGNQPQHF; CDR3 DNA: TGTGCCAGCAGGACGGGCGGGGGCAATCAGCCCCAGCATTTT
V gene: TRBV5-1; D gene: TRBD1; clone size: NA; J gene: TRBJ1-2; CDR3 length: 15; CDR3 protein: CASSSTGDPNYGYTF; CDR3 DNA: TGCGCCAGCAGCTCTACAGGGGATCCTAACTATGGCTACACCTTC
V gene: TRBV28; D gene: NA; clone size: NA; J gene: TRBJ1-5; CDR3 length: 13; CDR3 protein: CASSTGGNQPQHF; CDR3 DNA: TGTGCCAGCAGTACCGGGGGGAATCAGCCCCAGCATTTT